Detailed here is one TCR beta chain. Its antigen is unknown. The data are from a study of OX40 agonist ivuxolimab in advanced cancers. Clones were read by immunoSEQ multiplex PCR, and TCRdb kept only the in-frame ones, dropping some. The sample comprises about 77,000 clones, 81% of which are singletons, and roughly 4.9% rests with the top ten. Study-wide points: Low normalized T-cell clonal expansion was also seen in some nonresponders.

The CDR3 contains 15 residues. Per the germline V gene, CDR1 is MGHRA and CDR2 is YSYEKL. The V gene end was trimmed by 2 bases and the J gene end by 2 bases; junction bases not matched to a gene: 4. Exclusion of a patient followed from autoimmune disease history or systemic immunosuppression. The rearrangement joins TRBV4-1 to TRBJ1-2; 8 positions match TRBD1. The source material was CD4+ or CD8+ T cells sorted from blood, sampled in a trial of the OX40 agonist ivuxolimab. The TCR sequence derives from an adult with an advanced solid tumor such as melanoma, head and neck, liver or kidney cancer. The CDR3 region has the DNA TGCGCCAGCAGCCAAACCGGGACAGGAAACTATGGCTACACCTTC. Translation gives CASSQTGTGNYGYTF.